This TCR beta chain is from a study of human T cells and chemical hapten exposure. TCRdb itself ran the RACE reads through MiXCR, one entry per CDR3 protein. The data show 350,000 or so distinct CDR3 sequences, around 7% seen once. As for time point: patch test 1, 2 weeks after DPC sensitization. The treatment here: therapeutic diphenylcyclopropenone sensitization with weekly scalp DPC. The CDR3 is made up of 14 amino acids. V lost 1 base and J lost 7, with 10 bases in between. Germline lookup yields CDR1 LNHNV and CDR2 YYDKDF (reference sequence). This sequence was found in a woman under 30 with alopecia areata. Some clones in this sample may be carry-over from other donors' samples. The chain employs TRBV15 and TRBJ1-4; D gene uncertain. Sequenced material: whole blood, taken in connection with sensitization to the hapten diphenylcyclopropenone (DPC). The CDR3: CATSRGRGVEKLFF. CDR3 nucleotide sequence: TGTGCCACCAGCAGAGGACGTGGGGTTGAAAAACTGTTTTTT.